Included here is one T cell receptor (beta chain) sequence, with context. The sample is drawn from a study of blood T cell repertoires in COVID-19. Study-level background: There were acute and convalescent COVID-19 samples, and they came from the United States, Italy and Spain. T cells, B-cell-depleted T cells, or PBMCs provided the cDNA or gDNA that served as material.

Trimming left V 2 bases short and J 4 bases short, with 9 bases between. The germline V gene encodes CDR1 SGHAT and CDR2 FQNNGV. CDR3 length: 14 amino acids. Original methodology: Nucleated cell number was recorded as an estimate derived from reference gene primer amplification. Sequenced by immunoSEQ multiplex PCR; TCRdb stores in-frame clones only, minus some. V, J and clone size derive from that table, while D and trimming were established from the DNA sequence. Of some 82,000 clones in the sample, 91% are singletons; the top ten hold under 2.5%. The sequencing sample was made of peripheral blood. This sequence joins TRBV11-2 and TRBJ1-5; D ambiguous. The sequence came from a woman aged 45 to 65 in a cohort sampled during active COVID-19. The CDR3 sequence: CASSLSGGNQPQHF. CDR3 DNA sequence: TGTGCCAGCAGCTTATCGGGTGGTAATCAGCCCCAGCATTTT.